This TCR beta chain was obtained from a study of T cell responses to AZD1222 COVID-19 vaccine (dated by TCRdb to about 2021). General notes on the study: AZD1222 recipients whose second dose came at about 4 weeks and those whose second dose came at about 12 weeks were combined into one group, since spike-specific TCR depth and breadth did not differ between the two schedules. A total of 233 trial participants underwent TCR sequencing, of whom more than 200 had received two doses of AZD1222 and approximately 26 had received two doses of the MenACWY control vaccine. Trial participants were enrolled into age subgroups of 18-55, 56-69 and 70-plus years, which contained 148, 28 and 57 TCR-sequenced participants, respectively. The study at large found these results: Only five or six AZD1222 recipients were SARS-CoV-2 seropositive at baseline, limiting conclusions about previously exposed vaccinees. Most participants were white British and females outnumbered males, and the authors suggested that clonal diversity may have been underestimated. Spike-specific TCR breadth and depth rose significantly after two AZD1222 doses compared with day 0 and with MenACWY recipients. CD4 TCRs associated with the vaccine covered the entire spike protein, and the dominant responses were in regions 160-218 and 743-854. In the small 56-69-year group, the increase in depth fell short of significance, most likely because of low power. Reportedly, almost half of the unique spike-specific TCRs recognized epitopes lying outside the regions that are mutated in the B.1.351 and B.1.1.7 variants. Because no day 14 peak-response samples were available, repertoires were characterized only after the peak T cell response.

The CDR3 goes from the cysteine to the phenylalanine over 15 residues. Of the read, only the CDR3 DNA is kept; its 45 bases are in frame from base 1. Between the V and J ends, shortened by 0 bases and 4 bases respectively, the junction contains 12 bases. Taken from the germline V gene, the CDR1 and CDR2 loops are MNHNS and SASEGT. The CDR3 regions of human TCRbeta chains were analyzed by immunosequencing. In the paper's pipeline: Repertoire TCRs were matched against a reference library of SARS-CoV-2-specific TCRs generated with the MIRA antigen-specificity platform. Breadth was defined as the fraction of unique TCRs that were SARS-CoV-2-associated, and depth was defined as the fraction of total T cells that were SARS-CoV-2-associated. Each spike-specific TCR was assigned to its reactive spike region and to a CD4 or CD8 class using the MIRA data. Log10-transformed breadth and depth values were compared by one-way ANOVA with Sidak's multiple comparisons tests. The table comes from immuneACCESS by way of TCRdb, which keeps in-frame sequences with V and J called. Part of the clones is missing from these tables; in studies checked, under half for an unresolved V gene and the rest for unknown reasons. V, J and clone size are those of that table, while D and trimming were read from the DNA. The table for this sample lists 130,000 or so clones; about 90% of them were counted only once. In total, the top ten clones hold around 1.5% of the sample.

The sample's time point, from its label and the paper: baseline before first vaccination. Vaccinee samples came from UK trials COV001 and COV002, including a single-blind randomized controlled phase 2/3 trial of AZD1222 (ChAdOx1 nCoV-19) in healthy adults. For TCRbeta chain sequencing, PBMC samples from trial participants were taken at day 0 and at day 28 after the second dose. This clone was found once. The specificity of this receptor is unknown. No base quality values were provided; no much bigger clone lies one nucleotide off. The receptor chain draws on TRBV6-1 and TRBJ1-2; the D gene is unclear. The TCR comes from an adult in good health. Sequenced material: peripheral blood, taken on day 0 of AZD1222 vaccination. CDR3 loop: CASSEAVTPAYGYTF. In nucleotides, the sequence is TGTGCCAGCAGTGAAGCCGTGACGCCAGCCTATGGCTACACCTTC.